The clone carrying this TCR beta chain was seen more than once but under ten times. This sample is drawn from a study of metastatic and nonmetastatic thyroid tumors. None of the patients had undergone any treatment ahead of thyroid surgery. Trimming stripped 3 bases from V and 6 bases from J, with 24 bases between. Germline CDR1 SGHVT, CDR2 SQSDAQ. The CDR3 contains 18 residues. From the PCR reads, TCRdb re-called clones with MiXCR. The sample has 25,000 to 35,000 clones, around 15% seen once; the top ten hold over 3.5%. The sequence was obtained from a female donor with papillary thyroid cancer or a benign thyroid nodule (not recorded which). Some clones in this sample may be carry-over from other donors' samples. The chain is built from TRBV7-4 and TRBJ1-5; a weak D match, TRBD1 (5 bases). The specimen was blood. CDR3 sequence reads: CASSFSQVRRGLIQPQHF. In DNA, the CDR3 is TGTGCCAGCAGCTTCTCCCAGGTGCGGAGGGGACTAATTCAGCCCCAGCATTTT.